This paragraph reports one TCR beta chain. CDR1 and CDR2 (germline): SGHTS, YDEGEE. Trimming pared 0 bases from V and 0 bases from J, leaving 9 bases between. The CDR3 loop spans 15 amino acids. The data stem from a study of blood T cell repertoires in COVID-19. Participant-given clinical history determined each cohort assignment. How the authors handled the data: Cell counts per sample came from amplifying reference gene primers. Assay used: immunoSEQ multiplex PCR; TCRdb lists only in-frame clones, some missing. That table is the source of V, J and clone size, and D and trimming were worked out from the DNA. Among more than 250,000 clones listed, more than 75% were seen once.

The gene calls are TRBV5-8 and TRBJ2-5, with a tentative D call TRBD2 (6 bases). The sequenced material came from PBMCs or T cells enriched from blood (not recorded which). The clonotype was recovered from a woman between 25 and 40 years old who had recovered from COVID-19. The CDR3 bases are TGTGCCAGCAGCTTGGTAGCGGCCAACCAAGAGACCCAGTACTTC. Encoded protein: CASSLVAANQETQYF. Filled out from reference TRBV5-8 and TRBJ2-5, the complete variable domain reads EAGVTQSPTHLIKTRGQQATLRCSPISGHTSVYWYQQALGLGLQFLLWYDEGEERNRGNFPPRFSGRQFPNYSSELNVNALELEDSALYLCASSLVAANQETQYFGPGTRLLVL.